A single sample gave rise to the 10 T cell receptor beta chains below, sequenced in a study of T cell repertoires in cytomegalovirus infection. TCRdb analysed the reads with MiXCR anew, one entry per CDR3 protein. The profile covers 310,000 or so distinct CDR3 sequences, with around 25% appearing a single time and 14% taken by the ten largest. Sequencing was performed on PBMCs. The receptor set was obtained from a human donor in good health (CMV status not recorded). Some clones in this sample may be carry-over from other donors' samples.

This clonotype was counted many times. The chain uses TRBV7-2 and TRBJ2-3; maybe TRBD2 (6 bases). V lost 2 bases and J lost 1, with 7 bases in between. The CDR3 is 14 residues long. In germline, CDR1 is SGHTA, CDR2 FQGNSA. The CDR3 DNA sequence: TGTGCCAGCAGCTTATCTAGCGGCACAGATACGCAGTATTTT. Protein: CASSLSSGTDTQYF.

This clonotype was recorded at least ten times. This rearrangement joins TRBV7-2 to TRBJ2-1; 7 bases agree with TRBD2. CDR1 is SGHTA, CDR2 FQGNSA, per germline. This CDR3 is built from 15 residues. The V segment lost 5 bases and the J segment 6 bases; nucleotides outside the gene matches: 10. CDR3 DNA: TGTGCCAGCAGCAAGACTAGCCGGGGCGGCAATGAGCAGTTCTTC. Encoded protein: CASSKTSRGGNEQFF. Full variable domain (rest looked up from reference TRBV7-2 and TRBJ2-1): GAGVSQSPSNKVTEKGKDVELRCDPISGHTALYWYRQSLGQGLEFLIYFQGNSAPDKSGLPSDRFSAERTGGSVSTLTIQRTQQEDSAVYLCASSKTSRGGNEQFFGPGTRLTVL.

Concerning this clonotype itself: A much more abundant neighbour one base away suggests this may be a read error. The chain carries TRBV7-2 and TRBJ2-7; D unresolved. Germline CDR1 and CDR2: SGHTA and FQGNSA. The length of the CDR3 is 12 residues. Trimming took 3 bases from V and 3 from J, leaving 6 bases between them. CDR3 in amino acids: CASSLDVYEQYF. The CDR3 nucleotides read TGTGCCAGCAGCTTGGACGTCTACGAGCAGTACTTC.

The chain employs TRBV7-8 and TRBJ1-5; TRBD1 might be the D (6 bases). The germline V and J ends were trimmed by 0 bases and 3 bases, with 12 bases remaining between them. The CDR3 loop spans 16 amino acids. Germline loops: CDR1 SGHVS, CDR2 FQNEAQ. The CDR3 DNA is TGTGCCAGCAGCTTAGCGAGACAGGCCATCAATCAGCCCCAGCATTTT. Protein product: CASSLARQAINQPQHF. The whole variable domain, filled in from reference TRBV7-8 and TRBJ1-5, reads GAGVSQSPRYKVAKRGQDVALRCDPISGHVSLFWYQQALGQGPEFLTYFQNEAQLDKSGLPSDRFFAERPEGSVSTLKIQRTQQEDSAVYLCASSLARQAINQPQHFGDGTRLSIL.

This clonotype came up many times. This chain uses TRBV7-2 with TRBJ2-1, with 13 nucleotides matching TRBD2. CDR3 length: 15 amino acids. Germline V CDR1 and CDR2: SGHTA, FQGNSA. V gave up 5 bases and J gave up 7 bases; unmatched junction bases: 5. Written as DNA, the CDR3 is TGTGCCAGCAGCCCGGGACTAGCGGGACCGAATGAGCAGTTCTTC. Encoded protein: CASSPGLAGPNEQFF.

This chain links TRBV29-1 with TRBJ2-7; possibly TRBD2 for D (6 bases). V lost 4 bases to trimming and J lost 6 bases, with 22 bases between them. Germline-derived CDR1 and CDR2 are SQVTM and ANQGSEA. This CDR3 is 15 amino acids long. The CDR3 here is CSVVGSSGLSIEQYF. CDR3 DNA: TGCAGCGTTGTAGGAAGTAGCGGACTATCCATCGAGCAGTACTTC.

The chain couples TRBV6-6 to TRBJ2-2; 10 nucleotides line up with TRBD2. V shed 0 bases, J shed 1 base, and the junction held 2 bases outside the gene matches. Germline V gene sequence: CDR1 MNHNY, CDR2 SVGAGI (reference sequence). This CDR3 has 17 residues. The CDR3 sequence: CASSYSASGRNTGELFF. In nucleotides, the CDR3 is TGTGCCAGCAGTTACTCTGCTAGCGGGAGGAACACCGGGGAGCTGTTTTTT.

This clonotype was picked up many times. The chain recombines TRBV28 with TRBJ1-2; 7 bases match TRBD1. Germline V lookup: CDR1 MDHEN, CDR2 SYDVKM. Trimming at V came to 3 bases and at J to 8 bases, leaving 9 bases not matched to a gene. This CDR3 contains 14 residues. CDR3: CASSFLSQGVGYTF. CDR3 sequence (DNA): TGTGCCAGCAGTTTCCTCTCCCAGGGGGTCGGCTACACCTTC.

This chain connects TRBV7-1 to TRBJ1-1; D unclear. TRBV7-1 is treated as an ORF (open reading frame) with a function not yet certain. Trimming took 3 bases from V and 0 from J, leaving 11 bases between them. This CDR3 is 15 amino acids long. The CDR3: CASSSRNSLNTEAFF. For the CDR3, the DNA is TGTGCCAGCAGCTCGAGAAACTCATTGAACACTGAAGCTTTCTTT.

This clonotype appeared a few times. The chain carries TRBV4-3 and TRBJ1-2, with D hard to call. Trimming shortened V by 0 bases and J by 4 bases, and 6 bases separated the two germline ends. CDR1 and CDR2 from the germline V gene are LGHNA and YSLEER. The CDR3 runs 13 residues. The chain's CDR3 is CASSQDSGYGYTF. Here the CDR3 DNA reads TGCGCCAGCAGCCAAGATTCGGGCTATGGCTACACCTTC.